These 5 T cell receptor beta chains were all obtained from the same sample, sequenced in a study of shared clonotypes between healthy human individuals. TCRdb's table, derived via immunoSEQ multiplex PCR, lists solely in-frame clones and lacks some. The data hold some 2,000,000 clones, with about 95% observed a single time. Sequencing was performed on naive CD4+ T cells sorted from blood. Described subset: CD45RA+ positively selected. The receptor source for this set is a man younger than 35 in good health.

About this clone: Within the sample, other DNA sequences also encode this same CDR3. The genes are TRBV7-2 and TRBJ2-3; 12 positions match TRBD2. The CDR3 length is 16 residues. J lost 1 base, V lost 4 bases, and 3 bases had no gene match. Germline V CDR1 and CDR2: SGHTA, FQGNSA. The CDR3 DNA reads TGTGCCAGCAGCTCCCGACTAGCGGGGGGCACAGATACGCAGTATTTT. Amino acid sequence: CASSSRLAGGTDTQYF.

The V gene is TRBV2, the J gene TRBJ1-6; 10 nucleotides align to TRBD1. The V and J ends lost 7 bases and 9 bases, in that order; junction bases with no gene match: 9. The V gene's germline CDR1 is SNHLY and CDR2 FYNNEI. This CDR3 is 15 amino acids long. The chain's CDR3 is CASKNRDRGSSPLHF. CDR3 sequence (DNA): TGTGCCAGCAAAAACCGGGACAGGGGAAGTTCACCCCTCCACTTT.

The CDR3, as DNA: TGTGCCATCAGGCCAGCCTCTGGAAACACCATATATTTT. It encodes CAIRPASGNTIYF. This sequence joins TRBV10-3 and TRBJ1-3; D is unclear. Germline values: CDR1 ENHRY, CDR2 SYGVKD. The CDR3 sequence is 13 residues long. The ends were cut back, 6 bases at V and 0 bases at J, with 6 bases in the middle.

This chain joins TRBV10-2 and TRBJ2-1, with 10 positions matching TRBD2. The CDR3 runs 13 residues. Looked up from germline, CDR1 is WSHSY and CDR2 is SAAADI. V shed 7 bases, J shed 8 bases, and the junction held 5 bases outside the gene matches. The CDR3 DNA follows: TGCGCCAGCAAAAGCGGGAGGGCCGATGAGCAGTTCTTC. The encoded protein is CASKSGRADEQFF.

CDR3 region: CASSRDRIPYNEQFF. CDR3 sequence (DNA): TGTGCCAGCAGTCGGGACCGAATACCCTACAATGAGCAGTTCTTC. V and J are TRBV6-5 and TRBJ2-1, with D possibly being TRBD1 or TRBD2 (5 bases each). The CDR3 consists of 15 residues. V gave up 5 bases and J gave up 2 bases, with 13 bases separating them. The germline CDR1 and CDR2 sequences are MNHEY and SVGAGI.